One sample yielded the 32 T cell receptor beta chains listed below, sequenced in a study of spatial heterogeneity in lung cancer (dated by TCRdb to 2018 to 2020). Interpreted using the paper, the time point label stands for: sample taken at primary tumor resection. Whole RNA extracted from tumor and nontumor lung tissue, or from cryopreserved PBMC samples, was used for TCR sequencing without cell sorting. Library prep was done by 5' RACE. TCRdb shows the sequencer as NextSeq 500. TCRdb reanalyzed the raw reads on its own, using fastp at Q25 for trimming and MiXCR for clone calling, and kept in-frame beta chains. CDR3 protein sequences are deduplicated, and each keeps its most common genes and DNA. In all, the sample holds 75,000 to 85,000 distinct CDR3 sequences, and approximately 18% of those were seen once. The ten most abundant clones make up roughly 6.2% of the sample. The sequenced sample was PBMCs, obtained at surgery. All receptors come from a male donor with early-stage non-small cell lung cancer.

This clonotype was detected only a few times. The gene calls are TRBV5-5 and TRBJ1-1; 7 nucleotides line up with TRBD1. The CDR3 length is 15 residues. With 2 bases clipped from V and 1 base from J, the junction kept 5 bases outside the gene matches. Germline-derived CDR1 and CDR2 are SGHKS and YYEKEE (reference sequence). The CDR3 is CASSLTGDRNTEAFF. DNA of the CDR3: TGTGCCAGCAGCTTAACAGGGGATCGGAACACTGAAGCTTTCTTT.

This clonotype has a handful of counts. This chain joins TRBV10-3 and TRBJ1-1; tentatively, D is TRBD1 (6 bases). The V end lost 5 bases, the J end lost 5 bases, and 9 bases lay between the germline ends. The germline V gene has CDR1 ENHRY and CDR2 SYGVKD. The CDR3 has 12 amino acids. The CDR3 DNA reads as TGTGCCATCAGTACAGGGATAACTGAAGCTTTCTTT. Amino acids: CAISTGITEAFF.

This clonotype was detected ten times or more. This chain uses TRBV19 with TRBJ2-7; TRBD1 matches at 10 bases. Germline-derived CDR1 and CDR2 are LNHDA and SQIVND (reference sequence). Trimming removed 5 bases from V and 3 bases from J; junction bases left unmatched: 7. The CDR3 length is 15 residues. CDR3 nucleotide sequence: TGTGCCAGTAGTCCCGGGACAGGGGTCGGCTACGAGCAGTACTTC. Residues: CASSPGTGVGYEQYF.

The chain is built from TRBV7-9 and TRBJ2-2; D is unclear. Trimming cost V 8 bases and J 0 bases, with 7 bases left between them. Germline V gene data show CDR1 as SEHNR and CDR2 as FQNEAQ (reference sequence). This CDR3 has 13 residues. DNA for the CDR3: TGTGCCAGCGGTACCCCGAACACCGGGGAGCTGTTTTTT. Its translation: CASGTPNTGELFF.

This clonotype was recorded many times. The chain joins TRBV7-6 to TRBJ2-7; no reliable D call. This CDR3 has 13 amino acids. The germline V gene has CDR1 SGHVS and CDR2 FNYEAQ. V lost 8 bases, J lost 6 bases, and 17 bases lay in between. CDR3 sequence reads: CASSPSGVSEQYF. DNA of the CDR3: TGTGCCAGCTCTCCCTCTGGGGTCTCCGAGCAGTACTTC.

The chain links TRBV20-1 to TRBJ2-2; D might be TRBD2 (6 bases). V was trimmed by 4 bases and J by 6 bases, leaving 12 bases between them. Germline assignment: CDR1 DFQATT and CDR2 SNEGSKA (reference sequence). There are 13 residues in the CDR3. The CDR3 loop is CSAITGAPGELFF. The CDR3, as DNA: TGCAGTGCTATAACGGGAGCCCCCGGGGAGCTGTTTTTT.

This clonotype appeared a few times. V gene TRBV4-3 combines with J gene TRBJ1-1; TRBD1 might be the D (5 bases). Per germline, CDR1 LGHNA and CDR2 YSLEER. The CDR3 contains 13 residues. Deletions cut 0 bases from V and 10 bases from J, with 12 bases between. The CDR3 loop is CASSQDSRAGAFF. For the CDR3, the DNA is TGCGCCAGCAGCCAAGACTCCAGGGCGGGAGCTTTCTTT.

This clonotype showed up many times. V and J are TRBV29-1 and TRBJ2-5, with D perhaps assigned TRBD1 or TRBD2 (5 bases each). V dropped 0 bases and J dropped 7 bases, with 15 bases sitting between them. This CDR3 region has 14 residues. Germline-derived CDR1 and CDR2 are SQVTM and ANQGSEA. CDR3 amino acids: CSVEDGGLLGTQYF. DNA for the CDR3: TGCAGCGTTGAAGATGGGGGATTGCTGGGGACCCAGTACTTC. The whole variable domain, filled in from reference TRBV29-1 and TRBJ2-5, reads SAVISQKPSRDICQRGTSLTIQCQVDSQVTMMFWYRQQPGQSLTLIATANQGSEATYESGFVIDKFPISRPNLTFSTLTVSNMSPEDSSIYLCSVEDGGLLGTQYFGPGTRLLVL.

There are a few counts of this clonotype. This chain uses TRBV28 with TRBJ2-3; D is ambiguous. The CDR3 length is 12 residues. Germline V gives CDR1 MDHEN, CDR2 SYDVKM. V lost 8 bases and J 9 bases, leaving 15 bases between the germline ends. The CDR3 loop reads CASAVYWETQYF. Here the CDR3 DNA reads TGTGCCAGCGCAGTTTATTGGGAAACGCAGTATTTT. The variable domain in full, with the rest retrieved from reference TRBV28 and TRBJ2-3, is DVKVTQSSRYLVKRTGEKVFLECVQDMDHENMFWYRQDPGLGLRLIYFSYDVKMKEKGDIPEGYSVSREKKERFSLILESASTNQTSMYLCASAVYWETQYFGPGTRLTVL.

The chain recombines TRBV4-3 with TRBJ1-4; D uncertain. CDR1 and CDR2 (germline): LGHNA, YSLEER. Trimming left V 0 bases short and J 7 bases short, with 12 bases between. This CDR3 has 15 residues. This chain's CDR3 is CASSQEGSKSEKLFF. The CDR3 coding sequence is TGCGCCAGCAGCCAAGAGGGCTCCAAGTCTGAAAAACTGTTTTTT.

This clonotype was seen more than once but under ten times. The V gene is TRBV6-2 or TRBV6-3, the J gene TRBJ1-6; 7 bases line up with TRBD1. The germline V gene encodes CDR1 MNHEY and CDR2 SVGEGT. CDR3 length: 16 residues. Germline trimming cut 5 bases from V and 6 bases from J; bases unmatched to any gene: 10. The CDR3 nucleotides are TGTGCCAGCAGTCCCGGGACAGCGGGGCGTAATTCACCCCTCCACTTT. It is translated as CASSPGTAGRNSPLHF.

This chain uses TRBV10-3 with TRBJ1-2; tentative D call: TRBD1 (5 bases). Germline loops: CDR1 ENHRY, CDR2 SYGVKD. V was shortened by 10 bases and J by 5 bases, with 17 bases between the two germline ends. The CDR3 extends over 13 amino acids. The CDR3 DNA reads as TGTGCCAGCGCCCACGGGGACCGGTATGGCTACACCTTC. This translates into CASAHGDRYGYTF.

This clonotype has more than one count but fewer than ten. The gene calls are TRBV28 and TRBJ2-7, with 12 positions matching TRBD1. The germline CDR1 and CDR2 sequences are MDHEN and SYDVKM. There are 15 residues in the CDR3. The trim removed 1 base at V and 5 bases at J, leaving 3 bases unmatched. The chain's CDR3 is CASSLSGTGGNEQYF. The CDR3 region has the DNA TGTGCCAGCAGTTTATCCGGGACAGGGGGCAACGAGCAGTACTTC.

This clonotype was observed a few times. The rearrangement links TRBV12-3 or TRBV12-4 to TRBJ2-7; no firm D call. CDR3 size: 12 residues. V lost 5 bases to trimming and J lost 4 bases, with 9 bases between them. This CDR3 is CASSPQGYEQYF. CDR3 nucleotide sequence: TGTGCCAGCAGTCCCCAAGGGTACGAGCAGTACTTC.

V gene TRBV10-2 combines with J gene TRBJ2-5; D gene ambiguous. CDR1 is WSHSY and CDR2 is SAAADI in the germline V gene. There are 13 residues in the CDR3. The V end lost 6 bases, the J end lost 4 bases, and 12 bases lay between the germline ends. The CDR3 is CASSPSAGETQYF. The CDR3 DNA follows: TGCGCCAGCAGCCCTTCAGCAGGAGAGACCCAGTACTTC.

This clonotype was picked up many times. In DNA form, the CDR3 reads TGTGCCAGCAGTTTAGCGCCCCCGCCCGGACTAGCCGTCCAAGAGACCCAGTACTTC. It specifies CASSLAPPPGLAVQETQYF. The V call is TRBV12-3 or TRBV12-4, the J call TRBJ2-5; 8 nucleotides agree with TRBD2. The V and J ends lost 0 bases and 1 base, in that order; junction bases with no gene match: 13. The CDR3 loop spans 19 amino acids.

This clonotype came up a few times. This chain connects TRBV5-4 to TRBJ2-3, with TRBD2 matching over 12 bases. Germline V gene data show CDR1 as SGHNT and CDR2 as YYREEE (reference sequence). The CDR3 loop spans 13 amino acids. In nucleotides, the CDR3 is TGTGCAACCGGGACTAGCGGGACAGATACGCAGTATTTT. Encoded protein: CATGTSGTDTQYF.

J is TRBJ1-2 and V is TRBV29-1; the match to TRBD1 covers 8 bases. Trimming removed 7 bases from V and 8 bases from J; junction bases left unmatched: 12. Looked up from germline, CDR1 is SQVTM and CDR2 is ANQGSEA. This CDR3 spans 13 amino acids. DNA of the CDR3: TGCAGCGACCGACAGGGGAATCGTGAAGGCTACACCTTC. Its translation is CSDRQGNREGYTF.

In this sample, this clonotype turned up a few times. Sequence at one end of the junction differs from germline and may be a read error. The J gene is TRBJ1-1, the V gene TRBV2, with D unclear. The CDR3 length is 13 residues. Germline V gene sequence: CDR1 SNHLY, CDR2 FYNNEI. In DNA, the CDR3 is TGTGCCACCAGTCTCCTAACGAACGCTGAAGCTTTCTTT. Its protein product is CATSLLTNAEAFF.

This clonotype was observed a handful of times. The V and J genes are TRBV11-3 and TRBJ2-1; D is unclear. The CDR3 is 12 residues long. The V gene's germline CDR1 is SGHNT and CDR2 YENEEA. V gave up 7 bases and J gave up 7 bases, with 11 bases separating them. The CDR3, as DNA: TGTGCCAGCACTTCACAAAGGAATGAGCAGTTCTTC. Protein product: CASTSQRNEQFF.

This chain joins TRBV30 and TRBJ2-3, with 8 bases lining up with TRBD2. Losses at the gene ends were 5 bases for V and 0 bases for J; bases not matched to a gene: 4. The CDR3 is made up of 14 amino acids. CDR1 and CDR2 (germline): GTSNPN, SVGIG (reference sequence). The CDR3 DNA reads as TGTGCCTGGCGGGAGGGCCTCAGCACAGATACGCAGTATTTT. Translation: CAWREGLSTDTQYF.

V and J are TRBV6-5 and TRBJ1-5; D is ambiguous. V was clipped by 7 bases and J by 0 bases, with 13 bases between them. CDR1 and CDR2 from the germline V gene are MNHEY and SVGAGI. The length of the CDR3 is 15 residues. Here the CDR3 DNA reads TGTGCCAGCACCCCGAACAGCAATAGCAATCAGCCCCAGCATTTT. Translating gives CASTPNSNSNQPQHF.

The chain links TRBV9 to TRBJ2-6, with 10 bases lining up with TRBD1. Germline V lookup: CDR1 SGDLS, CDR2 YYNGEE. Germline trimming cut 4 bases from V and 3 bases from J; bases unmatched to any gene: 7. The CDR3 is 17 amino acids. DNA of the CDR3: TGTGCCAGCAGCTCAGAGGGACAGGGGTATGGGGCCAACGTCCTGACTTTC. Translating gives CASSSEGQGYGANVLTF.

V and J are TRBV10-1 and TRBJ2-5, with TRBD1 matching 8 bases. The CDR3 is made up of 12 amino acids. The junction had 3 bases not matched to a gene; V was cut back by 3 bases and J by 9 bases. The germline V gene has CDR1 WNHNN and CDR2 SYGVQD (reference sequence). The CDR3 protein is CASSEPTGAQYF. CDR3 DNA sequence: TGCGCCAGCAGTGAACCGACAGGGGCCCAGTACTTC.

This clonotype was counted a few times. The chain links TRBV25-1 to TRBJ2-2, with 8 bases that match TRBD2. Germline CDR1 MGHDK, CDR2 SYGVNS. V lost 7 bases to trimming and J lost 7 bases; unmatched junction nucleotides: 8. This CDR3 comprises 14 residues. The CDR3 sequence: CASTGTREVGELFF. The DNA of the CDR3 is TGTGCCAGCACGGGGACTAGGGAGGTCGGGGAGCTGTTTTTT.

The rearrangement uses TRBV6-5 and TRBJ2-2; TRBD1 agrees at 8 bases. After removal of 0 bases from V and 5 bases from J, the junction contained 5 bases not matched to a gene. The CDR3 has 16 residues. Per germline, CDR1 MNHEY and CDR2 SVGAGI. This chain's CDR3 is CASSYSAGGRTGELFF. The CDR3 DNA is TGTGCCAGCAGTTACTCGGCAGGGGGCCGGACCGGGGAGCTGTTTTTT.

This clonotype was counted at least ten times. The chain couples TRBV4-2 to TRBJ2-2; TRBD2 is a possible D gene (6 bases). CDR3 length: 15 residues. Trimming stripped 4 bases from V and 0 bases from J, with 9 bases between. CDR1 and CDR2 (germline): LGHNA, YNFKEQ. The CDR3 DNA reads TGTGCCAGCAGCCCCGGGGGATCGAACACCGGGGAGCTGTTTTTT. Protein: CASSPGGSNTGELFF.

This clonotype was recorded a few times. This chain links TRBV7-2 with TRBJ2-2; D ambiguous. Germline CDR1 is SGHTA and CDR2 is FQGNSA. Trimming removed 6 bases at V and 6 bases at J, with 14 bases between. The CDR3 is made up of 14 amino acids. In DNA form, the CDR3 reads TGTGCCAGCAGTCGCGACAACGGTGCCGGGGAGCTGTTTTTT. Translation: CASSRDNGAGELFF. Filled out from reference TRBV7-2 and TRBJ2-2, the complete variable domain reads GAGVSQSPSNKVTEKGKDVELRCDPISGHTALYWYRQSLGQGLEFLIYFQGNSAPDKSGLPSDRFSAERTGGSVSTLTIQRTQQEDSAVYLCASSRDNGAGELFFGEGSRLTVL.

The chain combines TRBV7-9 with TRBJ2-1; 10 nucleotides match TRBD2. This CDR3 is 16 amino acids long. Per germline, CDR1 SEHNR and CDR2 FQNEAQ (reference sequence). The J segment lost 3 bases and the V segment lost 3 bases, leaving 5 bases of the junction unmatched. CDR3 DNA: TGTGCCAGCAGCTTCCTAGCGGGAGTCGGCTACAATGAGCAGTTCTTC. Encoded protein: CASSFLAGVGYNEQFF.

This clonotype was detected a few times. This chain connects TRBV28 to TRBJ2-4, with TRBD1 matching 7 bases. The germline CDR1 and CDR2 sequences are MDHEN and SYDVKM. This CDR3 has 12 residues. V lost 5 bases, J lost 6 bases, and 1 base stayed unmatched. The CDR3 coding sequence is TGTGCCAGCAGTCGACAGGGAAACATTCAGTACTTC. It translates to CASSRQGNIQYF. Full variable domain (outside the CDR3, taken from reference TRBV28 and TRBJ2-4): DVKVTQSSRYLVKRTGEKVFLECVQDMDHENMFWYRQDPGLGLRLIYFSYDVKMKEKGDIPEGYSVSREKKERFSLILESASTNQTSMYLCASSRQGNIQYFGAGTRLSVL.

This clonotype was observed a few times. The chain's CDR3 is CASTSAGVTGELFF. The CDR3 region has the DNA TGTGCCAGTACCTCGGCAGGGGTCACCGGGGAGCTGTTTTTT. J is TRBJ2-2 and V is TRBV19; perhaps TRBD1 as D (6 bases). Germline assignment: CDR1 LNHDA and CDR2 SQIVND (reference sequence). V was trimmed by 7 bases and J by 4 bases, leaving 13 bases between them. CDR3 size: 14 residues.

This chain uses TRBV4-3 with TRBJ1-2; 10 bases are shared with TRBD1. This CDR3 contains 15 residues. Germline V CDR1 and CDR2: LGHNA, YSLEER. Trimming cost V 3 bases and J 2 bases; bases outside gene matches: 3. CDR3 loop: CASSHDRGQNYGYTF. The CDR3, as DNA: TGCGCCAGCAGCCATGACAGGGGGCAGAACTATGGCTACACCTTC.